The 26 T cell receptor beta chains listed next were all sequenced from one sample in a study of CD39 and CD103 CD8 tumor-infiltrating T cells. Some clones are missing from TCRdb's copy, which holds only in-frame ones; the method was immunoSEQ multiplex PCR. The sample holds 1,500 to 1,700 clones, roughly half seen once. Sequencing used CD39- CD103+ CD8+ T cells sorted from the tumor. Subset here: CD103+CD39- single-positive CD45RA- CD8 T cells. Every receptor here comes from a human donor with head and neck squamous cell carcinoma.

The chain couples TRBV7-9 to TRBJ2-7; TRBD1 agrees at 9 bases. The germline V gene encodes CDR1 SEHNR and CDR2 FQNEAQ (reference sequence). The CDR3 consists of 13 residues. V lost 5 bases and J lost 4; bases outside the gene matches: 3. CDR3 DNA: TGTGCCAGCAGCCCACAGGGGGCATACGAGCAGTACTTC. It codes for CASSPQGAYEQYF.

This chain links TRBV13 with TRBJ2-7; D might be TRBD1 (6 bases). In germline, CDR1 is PRHDT, CDR2 FYEKMQ (reference sequence). Trimming took 3 bases from V and 7 from J, leaving 13 bases between them. The CDR3 has 13 amino acids. As DNA, the CDR3 is TGTGCCAGCAGCTTGGGACACCGCTGGGAGCAGTACTTC. This translates into CASSLGHRWEQYF.

This clone came up once. The CDR3 DNA follows: TGTGCCAGCAGCCCGGGACCTGGCTACGAGCAGTACTTC. Its translation: CASSPGPGYEQYF. This sequence joins TRBV5-6 and TRBJ2-7, with D tentatively TRBD1 or TRBD2 (5 bases each). The CDR3 consists of 13 residues. The germline V and J ends were trimmed by 4 bases and 3 bases, with 11 bases remaining between them. The germline CDR1 and CDR2 sequences are SGHDT and YYEEEE.

This clone rates as large. The chain employs TRBV18 and TRBJ2-5; D possibly matches TRBD1 or TRBD2 (5 bases each). With 5 bases removed from V and 4 bases from J, the gap between germline ends came to 20 bases. In germline, CDR1 is KGHSH, CDR2 LQKENI. The CDR3 contains 16 residues. This chain's CDR3 is CASSSFQDGDGETQYF. CDR3 in DNA: TGTGCCAGCTCATCATTTCAGGACGGGGACGGAGAGACCCAGTACTTC.

V gene TRBV7-6 combines with J gene TRBJ2-1, with a tentative D call TRBD2 (6 bases). Germline V gives CDR1 SGHVS, CDR2 FNYEAQ. The CDR3 contains 13 residues. The V end lost 2 bases, the J end lost 8 bases, and 10 bases lay between the germline ends. The DNA of the CDR3 is TGTGCCAGCAGCTTATTGCGGGGCGATGAGCAGTTCTTC. It encodes CASSLLRGDEQFF.

This chain uses TRBV27 with TRBJ1-3; TRBD1 might be the D (5 bases). The V gene lost 5 bases and the J gene lost 5 bases, with 19 bases spanning the gap. Germline CDR1 and CDR2: MNHEY and SMNVEV (reference sequence). CDR3 length: 16 residues. The CDR3 coding sequence is TGTGCCAGCAGTGCCGCCAGGGCCCCTTATCGAAACACCATATATTTT. Amino acids: CASSAARAPYRNTIYF.

The J gene is TRBJ2-6, the V gene TRBV12-5; D is possibly TRBD1 (5 bases). CDR1 is LGHNT and CDR2 is FRNRAP in the germline V gene. The CDR3 is made up of 18 amino acids. The V end was cut by 5 bases, the J end by 5 bases, with 22 bases between. CDR3 residues: CASGVKNAGQSRANVLTF. The CDR3 DNA sequence: TGTGCTAGTGGTGTTAAAAATGCAGGACAAAGTCGGGCCAACGTCCTGACTTTC.

The rearrangement joins TRBV6-6 to TRBJ2-3; weak D call: TRBD1 (6 bases). This CDR3 comprises 15 residues. Per germline, CDR1 MNHNY and CDR2 SVGAGI (reference sequence). Trimming left V 5 bases short and J 3 bases short, with 15 bases between. Here the CDR3 DNA reads TGTGCCAGCAGTCGCGCAGGGGCCCGTACAGATACGCAGTATTTT. Translation gives CASSRAGARTDTQYF.

This clone was counted between two and nine times. The chain employs TRBV6-6 and TRBJ1-2; 10 nucleotides align to TRBD1. Germline lookup yields CDR1 MNHNY and CDR2 SVGAGI (reference sequence). J gave up 8 bases and V 0 bases, and 0 bases lay outside the gene matches. This CDR3 is 13 amino acids long. CDR3 sequence reads: CASSYSGQGGYTF. The CDR3 region has the DNA TGTGCCAGCAGTTACTCGGGACAGGGGGGCTACACCTTC.

The sample holds a few counts of this clone. The V and J genes are TRBV5-5 and TRBJ1-5; no clear D gene. CDR1 is SGHKS and CDR2 is YYEKEE in the germline V gene (reference sequence). The CDR3 spans 15 residues. The germline V and J ends were trimmed by 3 bases and 3 bases, with 13 bases remaining between them. In nucleotides, the CDR3 is TGTGCCAGCAGCTCGAACCTTGGTACCAATCAGCCCCAGCATTTT. Translating it yields CASSSNLGTNQPQHF.

The chain couples TRBV7-8 to TRBJ1-1; maybe TRBD1 (5 bases). This CDR3 spans 15 amino acids. Deletions cut 4 bases from V and 0 bases from J, with 12 bases between. CDR1 and CDR2 from the germline V gene are SGHVS and FQNEAQ. The CDR3 nucleotides read TGTGCCAGCAGCTCCTGGACGGACATGAACACTGAAGCTTTCTTT. Translation gives CASSSWTDMNTEAFF. Looking up the rest from reference TRBV7-8 and TRBJ1-1 gives the full variable domain: GAGVSQSPRYKVAKRGQDVALRCDPISGHVSLFWYQQALGQGPEFLTYFQNEAQLDKSGLPSDRFFAERPEGSVSTLKIQRTQQEDSAVYLCASSSWTDMNTEAFFGQGTRLTVV.

Relative to its sample, this clone is large (0.1 to 1%). V usage is TRBV15 and J usage is TRBJ2-4, with D perhaps TRBD1 (6 bases). The V end was cut by 4 bases, the J end by 9 bases, with 10 bases between. Germline assignment: CDR1 LNHNV and CDR2 YYDKDF (reference sequence). CDR3 length: 12 residues. The CDR3 coding sequence is TGTGCCACCAGCACCCGAGGGGGCATTCAGTACTTC. This translates into CATSTRGGIQYF. Supplemented by reference TRBV15 and TRBJ2-4, the full variable domain reads DAMVIQNPRYQVTQFGKPVTLSCSQTLNHNVMYWYQQKSSQAPKLLFHYYDKDFNNEADTPDNFQSRRPNTSFCFLDIRSPGLGDTAMYLCATSTRGGIQYFGAGTRLSVL.

This clone was recorded a few times. The V and J genes are TRBV29-1 and TRBJ2-2; 8 positions match TRBD1. CDR3 length equals 12 residues. With 7 bases clipped from V and 4 bases from J, the junction kept 2 bases outside the gene matches. The germline gives CDR1 SQVTM, CDR2 ANQGSEA. CDR3 protein: CSATGVTGELFF. For the CDR3, the DNA is TGCAGCGCGACAGGGGTCACCGGGGAGCTGTTTTTT.

This clone is labeled large. This sequence joins TRBV7-9 and TRBJ2-3; the D gene is possibly TRBD1 (6 bases). Germline assignment: CDR1 SEHNR and CDR2 FQNEAQ (reference sequence). This CDR3 comprises 14 residues. Trimming cost V 5 bases and J 5 bases, with 14 bases left between them. The CDR3: CASSPKSQGDTQYF. The CDR3 nucleotides are TGTGCCAGCAGCCCGAAATCACAGGGAGATACGCAGTATTTT.

The V gene is TRBV15, the J gene TRBJ2-5; 10 bases are a match to TRBD2. The CDR3 has 20 residues. The germline CDR1 and CDR2 sequences are LNHNV and YYDKDF (reference sequence). Germline trimming cut 2 bases from V and 5 bases from J; bases unmatched to any gene: 20. CDR3 protein: CATSRPTRGSGGAVMETQYF. CDR3 nucleotide sequence: TGTGCCACCAGCAGACCCACCCGGGGGAGCGGGGGGGCCGTGATGGAGACCCAGTACTTC.

This chain joins TRBV19 and TRBJ1-1; D gene ambiguous. V lost 1 base, J lost 3 bases, and 6 bases lay in between. Germline V gene data show CDR1 as LNHDA and CDR2 as SQIVND (reference sequence). The CDR3 extends over 13 amino acids. This CDR3 reads CASSIVVDTEAFF. CDR3 DNA: TGTGCCAGTAGTATAGTAGTGGACACTGAAGCTTTCTTT.

V and J are TRBV28 and TRBJ1-3; a weak D match, TRBD1 (5 bases). The V end was cut by 3 bases, the J end by 1 base, with 7 bases between. The CDR3 totals 14 residues. Germline-derived CDR1 and CDR2 are MDHEN and SYDVKM. In nucleotides, the CDR3 is TGTGCCAGCAGTTTGACAGTTTCTGGAAACACCATATATTTT. Translation: CASSLTVSGNTIYF.

The chain recombines TRBV5-6 with TRBJ2-7; maybe TRBD1 (6 bases). Trimming took 1 base from V and 2 from J, leaving 7 bases between them. The length of the CDR3 is 13 residues. CDR1 is SGHDT, CDR2 YYEEEE, per germline. This chain's CDR3 is CASSLPGAYEQYF. The CDR3, as DNA: TGTGCCAGCAGCTTGCCAGGGGCCTACGAGCAGTACTTC.

Within the sample, this clone is large. The rearrangement uses TRBV19 and TRBJ2-1; D remains ambiguous. The CDR3 spans 13 residues. Trimming stripped 4 bases from V and 4 bases from J, with 8 bases between. CDR1 is LNHDA, CDR2 SQIVND, per germline (reference sequence). CDR3 protein: CASSNGLYNEQFF. The CDR3, as DNA: TGTGCCAGTAGTAACGGGTTATACAATGAGCAGTTCTTC. Full variable domain (outside the CDR3, taken from reference TRBV19 and TRBJ2-1): DGGITQSPKYLFRKEGQNVTLSCEQNLNHDAMYWYRQDPGQGLRLIYYSQIVNDFQKGDIAEGYSVSREKKESFPLTVTSAQKNPTAFYLCASSNGLYNEQFFGPGTRLTVL.

The rearrangement joins TRBV9 to TRBJ2-5, with D possibly being TRBD2 (6 bases). From germline, CDR1 is SGDLS and CDR2 YYNGEE. The CDR3 is made up of 14 amino acids. V dropped 4 bases and J dropped 2 bases, with 12 bases sitting between them. CDR3 sequence reads: CASSPGGAQETQYF. The CDR3 DNA sequence: TGTGCCAGCAGCCCCGGAGGGGCTCAAGAGACCCAGTACTTC.

This rearrangement joins TRBV4-3 to TRBJ2-2; D not resolved. Trimming cost V 4 bases and J 5 bases, with 8 bases left between them. Per the germline V gene, CDR1 is LGHNA and CDR2 is YSLEER. The CDR3 contains 13 residues. CDR3 residues: CASSPVGTGELFF. For the CDR3, the DNA is TGCGCCAGCAGCCCCGTAGGGACCGGGGAGCTGTTTTTT.

The chain recombines TRBV7-3 with TRBJ2-1, with no clear D. CDR1 is SGHTA and CDR2 is FQGTGA in the germline V gene. Trimming shortened V by 4 bases and J by 8 bases, and 6 bases separated the two germline ends. This CDR3 region has 11 residues. The CDR3 loop reads CASSSGDEQFF. CDR3 sequence (DNA): TGTGCCAGCAGCTCGGGTGATGAGCAGTTCTTC.

The J gene is TRBJ2-7, the V gene TRBV29-1; TRBD1 matches 7 bases. Germline V gene sequence: CDR1 SQVTM, CDR2 ANQGSEA. This CDR3 is 15 amino acids long. Trimming took 0 bases from V and 2 from J; bases not matched to a gene: 7. CDR3 nucleotides: TGCAGCGTTGAAGATCAACAGGGGCCAACCTACGAGCAGTACTTC. It is translated as CSVEDQQGPTYEQYF.

In its sample, this clone was seen a few times. This rearrangement joins TRBV7-6 to TRBJ2-7, with D uncertain. In germline, CDR1 is SGHVS, CDR2 FNYEAQ. V was pared by 0 bases and J by 0 bases, with 9 bases between. This CDR3 contains 15 residues. The CDR3, as DNA: TGTGCCAGCAGCTTAGCGTCCGGAACCTCCTACGAGCAGTACTTC. Amino acids: CASSLASGTSYEQYF. The full variable domain, rest sourced from reference TRBV7-6 and TRBJ2-7, is GAGVSQSPRYKVTKRGQDVALRCDPISGHVSLYWYRQALGQGPEFLTYFNYEAQQDKSGLPNDRFSAERPEGSISTLTIQRTEQRDSAMYRCASSLASGTSYEQYFGPGTRLTVT.

This clone was counted between two and nine times. The chain joins TRBV27 to TRBJ2-3; 11 bases match TRBD2. Trimming at V came to 5 bases and at J to 5 bases, leaving 12 bases not matched to a gene. The germline V gene encodes CDR1 MNHEY and CDR2 SMNVEV (reference sequence). The CDR3 has 17 amino acids. The DNA for the CDR3 is TGTGCCAGCAGTCCTCTAGGTAGCGGGGGGGCTTTAGATACGCAGTATTTT. Its translation is CASSPLGSGGALDTQYF.

Here the CDR3 DNA reads TGCGCCAGCAGCCAAGAAGGGACAGCCCTCGAGCAGTACTTC. This gives the protein CASSQEGTALEQYF. The rearrangement joins TRBV4-3 to TRBJ2-7, with TRBD1 identical over 7 bases. The V gene's germline CDR1 is LGHNA and CDR2 YSLEER. V shed 0 bases, J shed 6 bases, and the junction held 5 bases outside the gene matches. The CDR3 length is 14 residues.